This TCR beta chain came from a study of identical twins (dated by TCRdb to 2016 to 2017). Context from the whole study: To test whether fetal clonotypes persist, the study used deep sequencing on TCR alpha and beta repertoires from monozygotic twins, unrelated adults of various ages, and cord blood. Replicate twin experiments were performed at different times using different library preparation protocols to rule out contamination.

Every donor was a healthy Caucasian. The twin cohort consisted of three pairs of female monozygotic twins, all aged roughly 18 to 30 years. Using Miltenyi CD45RO+ enrichment and human naive T-cell isolation kits, memory (CD45RO+) and naive T cells were isolated from PBMC. Libraries were built with 5' RACE. Sequencer: Illumina HiSeq 2000. Template switching added a universal primer binding site, and the final cDNA carried a unique molecular identifier that allowed TCR cDNA molecules to be counted accurately. Specific primers in the conserved constant-segment region were used to synthesize first-strand cDNA for TCR alpha and beta chains. To control for contamination, every cDNA library was double barcoded, receiving both a SMART-Mk sample barcode and Illumina barcodes. TruSeq adapter sequences along with Illumina sample barcodes were introduced in two successive PCR steps. The TCR alpha and beta cDNA libraries were sequenced on the Illumina HiSeq platform using custom primers. In the original analysis: Raw reads were processed with MiGEC to extract unique molecular identifiers, and MiXCR was used to determine CDR3 positions. Recombination models were inferred per individual with the repgenHMM and IGoR tools using an EM algorithm. Shared clonotypes were analyzed with the tcR package in R, and sharing was normalized by the product of cloneset sizes. To study raw recombination free of thymic and clonal selection effects, out-of-frame nonproductive sequences were analyzed. TCRdb cleaned the public reads at Q25 with fastp, built clones with MiXCR and kept in-frame beta chains. Identical CDR3 protein sequences are pooled into one entry, listed with their most common genes and DNA. The authors' filters were not applied to this entry. For this sample the table gives roughly 290,000 distinct CDR3 sequences, of which 6.5% to 9.5% were detected only once. Around 2.1% of the sample comes from the top ten.

CDR1 SGHAT and CDR2 FQNNGV were looked up in the germline V gene. The germline V and J ends show losses of 2 bases and 1 base respectively, and no gene match explains 5 bases of the junction. The CDR3 has 17 amino acids, counting the end cysteine and phenylalanine. The retained sequence is limited to the CDR3, 51 bases, with the frame set at the first base. This clonotype was counted only a few times. Which antigen it targets is not known. Base qualities are not at hand, and no much larger clone is one base apart. Findings and caveats that apply to the study as a whole: Fewer insertions were carried by abundant cord blood beta clonotypes, a similar but weaker trend appeared in young adult naive repertoires, and no such trend appeared in memory repertoires. In monozygotic twins, recombination models systematically underestimated out-of-frame TCR alpha sharing, but the models matched the sharing seen between unrelated individuals. Because the same donors could not be followed over many years, the conclusions relied on cross-sectional statistical analysis. Invariant T cells such as MAIT and iNKT could partly confound zero-insertion analyses, although diverse VJ usage argued against such confounding for most clonotypes. Excess twin sharing in beta out-of-frame sequences was weaker because fewer shared sequences lowered the signal-to-noise ratio. Compared with coincidental sharing between unrelated individuals, an excess of low generation-probability sequences was observed among out-of-frame TCR alpha sequences shared between twins.

The sample also formed part of further work on yellow fever vaccine responses in identical twins. The second paper states: According to the authors, in identical twins the way T cells responded to vaccination appeared partly convergent and partly personalized. Focusing on identical twins, the study followed the T cell clones that responded to the vaccine, and did so with precision.

The sample comprised memory (CD45RO+) T cells sorted from blood. The sample's cell subset or site label is to be understood as: CD45RO+ enriched T cells. This clonotype was obtained from a woman aged 18-29 years in good health. In this chain, TRBV11-2 is recombined with TRBJ2-1, and TRBD2 matches 10 of the central bases. The CDR3 here reads CASSLRAGGQSYNEQFF. At the DNA level, the sequence is TGTGCCAGCAGCTTAAGAGCGGGGGGGCAGTCCTACAATGAGCAGTTCTTC.